Shown below are 13 T cell receptor beta chains from a single sample sequenced in a study of OX40 agonist ivuxolimab in advanced cancers. Using immunoSEQ multiplex PCR, the repertoire was profiled, and TCRdb retains in-frame clones only, with some absent. The sample has around 82,000 clones; around 90% are singletons. The material was CD4+ or CD8+ T cells sorted from blood, obtained in a trial of the OX40 agonist ivuxolimab. These receptor sequences come from an adult with an advanced solid tumor such as melanoma, head and neck, liver or kidney cancer.

The rearrangement links TRBV5-5 to TRBJ2-1; D ambiguous. This CDR3 comprises 15 residues. Trimming removed 4 bases at V and 6 bases at J, with 17 bases between. CDR1 is SGHKS, CDR2 YYEKEE, per germline (reference sequence). For the CDR3, the DNA is TGTGCCAGCAGCACGGTGGCCCCGGCTGGCAATGAGCAGTTCTTC. Its protein is CASSTVAPAGNEQFF.

The chain links TRBV5-4 to TRBJ2-1, with 15 bases lining up with TRBD2. Trimming took 0 bases from V and 7 from J; bases not matched to a gene: 5. CDR1 and CDR2 (germline): SGHNT, YYREEE (reference sequence). The CDR3 length is 17 residues. The CDR3 protein is CASSLGSGTSGGNEQFF. The CDR3 DNA sequence: TGTGCCAGCAGCTTGGGGTCCGGGACTAGCGGGGGGAATGAGCAGTTCTTC.

This clone has only one observation. V is TRBV29-1 and J is TRBJ2-7, with TRBD2 matching over 9 bases. The V and J ends lost 4 bases and 7 bases, in that order; junction bases with no gene match: 5. This CDR3 contains 12 residues. Germline CDR1 is SQVTM and CDR2 is ANQGSEA. The CDR3 coding sequence is TGCAGCGTTGGTAGCGGGGGTTGGGAGCAGTACTTC. It specifies CSVGSGGWEQYF.

The chain carries TRBV5-1 and TRBJ1-3, with a weak D call TRBD1 (5 bases). This CDR3 has 14 residues. Germline lookup yields CDR1 SGHRS and CDR2 YFSETQ. Trimming pared 2 bases from V and 0 bases from J, leaving 6 bases between. The CDR3 coding sequence is TGCGCCAGCAGCTTACAGGTCTCTGGAAACACCATATATTTT. This encodes CASSLQVSGNTIYF. The entire variable domain, with the rest obtained from reference TRBV5-1 and TRBJ1-3, is as follows: KAGVTQTPRYLIKTRGQQVTLSCSPISGHRSVSWYQQTPGQGLQFLFEYFSETQRNKGNFPGRFSGRQFSNSRSEMNVSTLELGDSALYLCASSLQVSGNTIYFGEGSWLTVV.

The chain has TRBV27 and TRBJ1-1; the match to TRBD1 covers 10 bases. Unmatched junction bases numbered 7, after V lost 5 bases and J lost 1 base. The germline V gene has CDR1 MNHEY and CDR2 SMNVEV (reference sequence). The CDR3 is made up of 16 amino acids. CDR3 DNA: TGTGCCAGCAGTACGCCGGGACAGGGGAGGAACACTGAAGCTTTCTTT. This codes for CASSTPGQGRNTEAFF.

The chain joins TRBV25-1 to TRBJ2-3; no reliable D call. Germline V CDR1 and CDR2: MGHDK, SYGVNS. This CDR3 spans 11 amino acids. V dropped 8 bases and J dropped 0 bases, with 3 bases sitting between them. The CDR3 loop is CASLSTDTQYF. CDR3 DNA: TGTGCCAGCCTAAGCACAGATACGCAGTATTTT.

This chain connects TRBV29-1 to TRBJ1-5; no reliable D call. The CDR3 runs 11 residues. In germline, CDR1 is SQVTM, CDR2 ANQGSEA. CDR3 amino acids: CTPLSGQPQHF. As DNA, the CDR3 is TGCACCCCACTTTCCGGACAGCCCCAGCATTTT. The full variable domain, completed using reference TRBV29-1 and TRBJ1-5, is SAVISQKPSRDICQRGTSLTIQCQVDSQVTMMFWYRQQPGQSLTLIATANQGSEATYESGFVIDKFPISRPNLTFSTLTVSNMSPEDSSIYLCTPLSGQPQHFGDGTRLSIL.

The chain joins TRBV10-3 to TRBJ2-3; D not resolved. Germline lookup yields CDR1 ENHRY and CDR2 SYGVKD. The CDR3 runs 14 residues. V was cut by 11 bases and J by 1 base, with 16 bases left in between. The CDR3 region is CAVKISSGTDTQYF. In DNA form, the CDR3 reads TGTGCCGTCAAGATCTCCTCAGGCACAGATACGCAGTATTTT.

CDR3 amino acids: CASSLVAGANEQFF. The CDR3 DNA reads TGTGCCAGCAGCTTAGTAGCGGGGGCCAATGAGCAGTTCTTC. The chain links TRBV7-6 to TRBJ2-1, with 9 positions matching TRBD2. This CDR3 has 14 residues. The V and J ends lost 1 base and 6 bases, in that order; junction bases with no gene match: 1. CDR1 SGHVS and CDR2 FNYEAQ come from the germline V gene.

The chain joins TRBV9 to TRBJ2-3; D might be TRBD2 (6 bases). Germline lookup yields CDR1 SGDLS and CDR2 YYNGEE. V shed 6 bases and J shed 4 bases, with 21 bases lying between them. The CDR3 is 16 amino acids. For the CDR3, the DNA is TGTGCCAGCACCTCGGGGATTGGCGGGGTGGCAGATACGCAGTATTTT. It translates to CASTSGIGGVADTQYF.

The gene calls are TRBV5-1 and TRBJ2-7, with 8 bases lining up with TRBD2. CDR1 is SGHRS, CDR2 YFSETQ, per germline. V was pared by 4 bases and J by 6 bases, with 12 bases of the junction left unmatched. The CDR3 has 15 amino acids. The CDR3 here is CASSIGSSGWGEQYF. Here the CDR3 DNA reads TGCGCCAGCAGCATCGGATCTAGCGGGTGGGGCGAGCAGTACTTC. Drawing the rest from reference TRBV5-1 and TRBJ2-7, the complete variable domain is KAGVTQTPRYLIKTRGQQVTLSCSPISGHRSVSWYQQTPGQGLQFLFEYFSETQRNKGNFPGRFSGRQFSNSRSEMNVSTLELGDSALYLCASSIGSSGWGEQYFGPGTRLTVT.

This chain uses TRBV5-6 with TRBJ1-5; D uncertain. There are 15 residues in the CDR3. The germline V and J ends were trimmed by 0 bases and 4 bases, with 11 bases remaining between them. Germline V gene sequence: CDR1 SGHDT, CDR2 YYEEEE. The CDR3 loop is CASSLAFTGNQPQHF. The CDR3 bases are TGTGCCAGCAGCTTGGCCTTTACGGGGAATCAGCCCCAGCATTTT.

This chain connects TRBV28 to TRBJ1-1; D uncertain. Germline CDR1 reads MDHEN; CDR2 reads SYDVKM. The V and J ends lost 6 bases and 5 bases respectively, with 19 bases between them. The CDR3 is made up of 15 amino acids. The CDR3: CASSPSQLLGTEAFF. Here the CDR3 DNA reads TGTGCCAGCAGCCCCTCCCAATTGCTAGGGACTGAAGCTTTCTTT.